This TCR beta chain was recovered during a study of blood T cell repertoires in COVID-19. Study context: Some COVID-19 samples were acute and others convalescent; all came from the United States, Italy and Spain.

Measured with immunoSEQ multiplex PCR; TCRdb has only the in-frame clones, and not every one. The repertoire has about 130,000 clones, approximately 85% of them found once; the top ten carry under 7%. CDR1 is MDHEN and CDR2 is SYDVKM in the germline V gene. Trimming removed 3 bases from V and 7 bases from J, with 12 bases in between. CDR3 length: 13 residues. The sequencing sample was made of peripheral blood. This sequence was found in a man aged 80 or over with active or convalescent COVID-19. The chain carries TRBV28 and TRBJ2-5; perhaps TRBD2 as D (5 bases). The chain's CDR3 is CASSFMGSGTQYF. The CDR3 nucleotides are TGTGCCAGCAGTTTTATGGGGAGTGGGACCCAGTACTTC.